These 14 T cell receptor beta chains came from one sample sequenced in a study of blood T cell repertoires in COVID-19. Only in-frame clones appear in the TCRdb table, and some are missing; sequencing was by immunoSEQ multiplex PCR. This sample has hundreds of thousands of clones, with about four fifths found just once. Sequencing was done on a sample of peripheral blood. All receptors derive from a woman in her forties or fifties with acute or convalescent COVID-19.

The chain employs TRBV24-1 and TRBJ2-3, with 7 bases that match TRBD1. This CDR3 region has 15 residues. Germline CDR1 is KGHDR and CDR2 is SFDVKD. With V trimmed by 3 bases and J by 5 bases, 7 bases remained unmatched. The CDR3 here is CATSDDRVAKDTQYF. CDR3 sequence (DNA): TGTGCCACCAGTGATGACAGGGTGGCTAAAGATACGCAGTATTTT.

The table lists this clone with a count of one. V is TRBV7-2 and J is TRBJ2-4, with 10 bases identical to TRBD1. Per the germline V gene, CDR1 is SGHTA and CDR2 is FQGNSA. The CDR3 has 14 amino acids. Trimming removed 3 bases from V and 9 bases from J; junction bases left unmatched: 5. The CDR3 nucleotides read TGTGCCAGCAGCTTGACAGGGGGCGCGGGCATTCAGTACTTC. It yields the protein CASSLTGGAGIQYF.

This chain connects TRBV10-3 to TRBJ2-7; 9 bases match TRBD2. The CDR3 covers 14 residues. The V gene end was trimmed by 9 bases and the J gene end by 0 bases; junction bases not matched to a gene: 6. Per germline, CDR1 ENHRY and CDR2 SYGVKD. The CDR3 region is CAIATSGNSYEQYF. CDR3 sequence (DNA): TGTGCCATTGCGACTAGCGGTAACTCCTACGAGCAGTACTTC.

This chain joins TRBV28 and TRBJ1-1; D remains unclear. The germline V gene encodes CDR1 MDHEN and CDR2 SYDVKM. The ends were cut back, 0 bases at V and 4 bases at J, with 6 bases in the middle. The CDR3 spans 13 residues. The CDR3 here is CASSLWRGTEAFF. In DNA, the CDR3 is TGTGCCAGCAGTTTATGGCGGGGCACTGAAGCTTTCTTT.

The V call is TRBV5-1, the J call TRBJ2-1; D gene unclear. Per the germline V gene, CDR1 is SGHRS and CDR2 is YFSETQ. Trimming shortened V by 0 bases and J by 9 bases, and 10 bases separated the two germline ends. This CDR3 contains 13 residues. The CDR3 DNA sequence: TGCGCCAGCAGCTTGGAAGCATTACCTGAGCAGTTCTTC. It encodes CASSLEALPEQFF.

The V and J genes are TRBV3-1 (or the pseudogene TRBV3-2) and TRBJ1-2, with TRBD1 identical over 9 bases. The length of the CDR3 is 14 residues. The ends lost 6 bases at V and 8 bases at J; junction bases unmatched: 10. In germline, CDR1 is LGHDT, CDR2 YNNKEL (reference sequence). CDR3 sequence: CASSMGQGMRGYTF. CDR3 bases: TGTGCCAGCAGTATGGGACAGGGAATGCGGGGCTACACCTTC.

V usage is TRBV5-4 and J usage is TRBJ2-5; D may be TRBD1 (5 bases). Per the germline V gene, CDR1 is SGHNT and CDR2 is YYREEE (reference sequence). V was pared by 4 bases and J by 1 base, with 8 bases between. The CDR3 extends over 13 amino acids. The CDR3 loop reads CASSKDTQETQYF. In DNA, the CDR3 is TGTGCCAGCAGCAAGGACACCCAAGAGACCCAGTACTTC.

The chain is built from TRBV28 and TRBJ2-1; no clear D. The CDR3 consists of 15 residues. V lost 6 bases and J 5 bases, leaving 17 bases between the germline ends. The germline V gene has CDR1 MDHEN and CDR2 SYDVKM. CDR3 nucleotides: TGTGCCAGCAGACGCACCCATACCCTAAACAATGAGCAGTTCTTC. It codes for CASRRTHTLNNEQFF.

Written as DNA, the CDR3 is TGTGCCAGCAGCTCAACAGGGTACGTTACTGAAGCTTTCTTT. As protein: CASSSTGYVTEAFF. The V call is TRBV7-9, the J call TRBJ1-1; possible D gene TRBD1, 6 bases. The CDR3 has 14 residues. V lost 4 bases and J 5 bases, leaving 14 bases between the germline ends. From germline, CDR1 is SEHNR and CDR2 FQNEAQ (reference sequence).

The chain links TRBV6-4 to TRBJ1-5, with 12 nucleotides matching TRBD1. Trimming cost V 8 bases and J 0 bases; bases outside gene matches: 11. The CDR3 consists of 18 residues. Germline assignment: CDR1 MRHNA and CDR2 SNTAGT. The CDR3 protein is CASSAWGQGADSNQPQHF. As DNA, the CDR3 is TGTGCCAGCTCTGCTTGGGGACAGGGGGCCGATAGCAATCAGCCCCAGCATTTT.

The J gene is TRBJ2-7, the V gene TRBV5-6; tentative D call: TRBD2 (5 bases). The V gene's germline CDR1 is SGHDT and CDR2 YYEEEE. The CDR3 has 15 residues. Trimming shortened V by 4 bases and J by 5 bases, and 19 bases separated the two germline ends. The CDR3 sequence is CASSRTPGLLHEQYF. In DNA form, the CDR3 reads TGTGCCAGCAGCAGGACTCCGGGATTGCTCCACGAGCAGTACTTC.

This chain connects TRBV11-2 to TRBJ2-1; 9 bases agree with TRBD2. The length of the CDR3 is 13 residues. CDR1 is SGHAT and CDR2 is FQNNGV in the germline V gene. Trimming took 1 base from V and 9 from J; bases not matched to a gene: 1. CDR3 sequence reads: CASSLVAGVEQFF. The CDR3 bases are TGTGCCAGCAGCTTAGTAGCGGGAGTTGAGCAGTTCTTC.

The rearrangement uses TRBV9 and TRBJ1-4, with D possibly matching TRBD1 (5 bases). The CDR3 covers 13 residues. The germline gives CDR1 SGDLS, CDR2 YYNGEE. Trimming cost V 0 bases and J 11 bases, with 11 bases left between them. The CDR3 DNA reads TGTGCCAGCAGCGTAGGCGTCAGGGATAAACTGTTTTTT. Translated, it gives CASSVGVRDKLFF.

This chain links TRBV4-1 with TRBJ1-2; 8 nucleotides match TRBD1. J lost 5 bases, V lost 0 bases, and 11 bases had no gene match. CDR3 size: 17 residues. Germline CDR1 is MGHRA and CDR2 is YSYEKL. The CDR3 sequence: CASSQDQGQGASYGYTF. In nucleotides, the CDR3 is TGCGCCAGCAGCCAAGATCAAGGGCAGGGGGCCTCTTATGGCTACACCTTC.